This entry concerns a single T cell receptor beta chain. Sequencing was performed with immunoSEQ multiplex PCR; in TCRdb, only in-frame clones are kept and a portion is missing. The sample gives 100,000 to 150,000 clones, nearly 70% of which show up once; under 2.5% is in the top ten. These data are taken from a study of blood T cell repertoires in COVID-19. Germline-derived CDR1 and CDR2 are MNHEY and SVGAGI. The junction had 3 bases not matched to a gene; V was cut back by 7 bases and J by 1 base. CDR3 size: 14 residues. The sample was peripheral blood. The receptor was isolated from a woman aged 70 to 79 with acute or convalescent COVID-19. This sequence joins TRBV6-5 and TRBJ1-1, with 10 bases fitting TRBD1. The DNA for the CDR3 is TGTGCCAGCACCGGGACAGGGGCGAACACTGAAGCTTTCTTT. This encodes CASTGTGANTEAFF.